These 30 T cell receptor beta chains were all obtained from the same sample, sequenced in a study of shared clonotypes between healthy human individuals. TCRdb keeps only in-frame clones here, not all; method: immunoSEQ multiplex PCR. Found here are approximately 640,000 clones, 80% to 95% of them singletons; the top ten hold 34%. Sequencing used memory CD8+ T cells from PBMCs. This sample's subset: CD45RO+ cells pooled with CCR7-negative TemRA cells. These receptor sequences come from a man younger than 30 in good health. Some clones in this sample may be carry-over from other donors' samples.

The V call is TRBV10-3, the J call TRBJ2-1, with D possibly TRBD2 on 5 matching bases. Germline V gene sequence: CDR1 ENHRY, CDR2 SYGVKD. This CDR3 contains 15 residues. Trimming shortened V by 7 bases and J by 0 bases, and 13 bases separated the two germline ends. CDR3 bases: TGTGCCATCACGGCGGAGGTCCTCTCCTACAATGAGCAGTTCTTC. Translated, it gives CAITAEVLSYNEQFF.

The chain uses TRBV27 and TRBJ1-5, with D hard to call. Germline V gene sequence: CDR1 MNHEY, CDR2 SMNVEV (reference sequence). V shed 4 bases and J shed 0 bases, with 10 bases lying between them. This CDR3 has 15 residues. The CDR3 is CASSSHQDSNQPQHF. The CDR3 region has the DNA TGTGCCAGCAGTTCCCACCAGGATAGCAATCAGCCCCAGCATTTT.

The chain employs TRBV21-1 and TRBJ1-5; the table gives TRBD1 as D, unverified against the DNA. TRBV21-1 is tagged as a pseudogene. The CDR3 runs 15 residues. The CDR3 coding sequence is TGTGCCAGCAGCATAAGTGACAGGGGGCATCAGCCCCAGCATTTT. Amino acid sequence: CASSISDRGHQPQHF.

The chain is built from TRBV28 and TRBJ2-7; possible D gene TRBD1, 6 bases. V was trimmed by 4 bases and J by 3 bases, leaving 13 bases between them. Germline-derived CDR1 and CDR2 are MDHEN and SYDVKM. This CDR3 has 14 residues. The CDR3 sequence is CASSSSDRVYEQYF. The CDR3 DNA reads as TGTGCCAGCAGTTCCTCGGACAGAGTCTACGAGCAGTACTTC.

The rearrangement links TRBV6-4 to TRBJ2-2, with a possible D match to TRBD2 (5 bases). Germline values: CDR1 MRHNA, CDR2 SNTAGT. The germline V and J ends were trimmed by 9 bases and 5 bases, with 10 bases remaining between them. The CDR3 spans 12 residues. The CDR3 is CARRRWTGELFF. The CDR3, as DNA: TGTGCCAGAAGGAGGTGGACCGGGGAGCTGTTTTTT.

The chain is built from TRBV7-9 and TRBJ2-2; 7 bases line up with TRBD1. Trimming took 5 bases from V and 1 from J; bases not matched to a gene: 4. CDR3 length: 15 amino acids. The germline gives CDR1 SEHNR, CDR2 FQNEAQ (reference sequence). As DNA, the CDR3 is TGTGCCAGCAGCCCCCGGGACAGGAACACCGGGGAGCTGTTTTTT. This translates into CASSPRDRNTGELFF.

The gene calls are TRBV7-3 and TRBJ2-1; 9 bases match TRBD1. V shed 5 bases and J 6 bases; nucleotides not matched to a gene: 11. Germline V gives CDR1 SGHTA, CDR2 FQGTGA. The CDR3 is 16 residues long. The CDR3 DNA is TGTGCCAGCAGCGCAGGCCCACAGGGGGCTCTCAATGAGCAGTTCTTC. Its protein is CASSAGPQGALNEQFF.

The chain couples TRBV29-1 to TRBJ2-7; no clear D gene. V lost 3 bases and J lost 0, with 15 bases in between. The CDR3 consists of 15 residues. Germline CDR1 and CDR2: SQVTM and ANQGSEA. In DNA, the CDR3 is TGCAGCGTTGAGGGGTCCCCTAGGAGCTCCTACGAGCAGTACTTC. Protein: CSVEGSPRSSYEQYF.

The chain recombines TRBV7-6 with TRBJ2-3; possibly TRBD2 for D (6 bases). CDR3 length: 16 residues. Germline CDR1 and CDR2: SGHVS and FNYEAQ. V lost 3 bases and J 1 base, leaving 14 bases between the germline ends. CDR3 sequence reads: CASSFPLGGRTDTQYF. The DNA of the CDR3 is TGTGCCAGCAGCTTTCCCTTGGGGGGTCGCACAGATACGCAGTATTTT. The variable domain in full, with the rest retrieved from reference TRBV7-6 and TRBJ2-3, is GAGVSQSPRYKVTKRGQDVALRCDPISGHVSLYWYRQALGQGPEFLTYFNYEAQQDKSGLPNDRFSAERPEGSISTLTIQRTEQRDSAMYRCASSFPLGGRTDTQYFGPGTRLTVL.

This clone was recorded only once. The chain combines TRBV28 with TRBJ2-7; D gene uncertain. Germline CDR1 reads MDHEN; CDR2 reads SYDVKM. V lost 2 bases to trimming and J lost 0 bases, with 17 bases between them. CDR3 length: 17 residues. Written as DNA, the CDR3 is TGTGCCAGCAGTTTAGAGGTTTCAGGTTCGTTCTCCTACGAGCAGTACTTC. It encodes CASSLEVSGSFSYEQYF.

This chain links TRBV6-1 with TRBJ1-2; D possibly corresponds to TRBD1 (5 bases). Germline V gene lookup returns CDR1 MNHNS and CDR2 SASEGT. V was pared by 7 bases and J by 5 bases, with 8 bases between. The CDR3 loop spans 11 amino acids. Written as DNA, the CDR3 is TGTGCCAGCACACGACAGTATGGCTACACCTTC. Amino acid sequence: CASTRQYGYTF.

Worth noting for this clone: The sample holds other DNA sequences that translate to the same CDR3. The chain uses TRBV15 and TRBJ1-1; D remains unclear. CDR1 LNHNV and CDR2 YYDKDF come from the germline V gene (reference sequence). This CDR3 contains 12 residues. V was pared by 5 bases and J by 4 bases, with 8 bases between. CDR3 nucleotide sequence: TGTGCCACCAGCCTGGGCGGCACTGAAGCTTTCTTT. It translates to CATSLGGTEAFF.

The chain uses TRBV5-4 and TRBJ1-1; D remains unclear. CDR3 size: 14 residues. Germline V gives CDR1 SGHNT, CDR2 YYREEE (reference sequence). The V end was cut by 0 bases, the J end by 3 bases, with 9 bases between. The CDR3 sequence: CASSLGQPHTEAFF. DNA for the CDR3: TGTGCCAGCAGCTTGGGCCAGCCCCACACTGAAGCTTTCTTT.

This clone showed up just once. The genes are TRBV6-5 and TRBJ2-2; D gene unclear. The germline CDR1 and CDR2 sequences are MNHEY and SVGAGI. V lost 6 bases and J lost 5, with 10 bases in between. The CDR3 is made up of 13 amino acids. The CDR3 reads CASSPMGTGELFF. The CDR3 DNA is TGTGCCAGCAGCCCAATGGGGACCGGGGAGCTGTTTTTT.

The CDR3, as DNA: TGTGCCACCAGCAGTCCCCAGACTGGACTAGCGGGATACGAGCAGTACTTC. Its protein is CATSSPQTGLAGYEQYF. V and J are TRBV15 and TRBJ2-7, with 12 bases identical to TRBD2. The CDR3 loop spans 17 amino acids. From germline, CDR1 is LNHNV and CDR2 YYDKDF (reference sequence). The V and J ends lost 3 bases and 4 bases, in that order; junction bases with no gene match: 10.

This chain uses TRBV6-5 with TRBJ1-1; D not resolved. Germline lookup yields CDR1 MNHEY and CDR2 SVGAGI. The ends were cut back, 2 bases at V and 8 bases at J, with 6 bases in the middle. The CDR3 consists of 11 residues. The CDR3 loop is CASSYGQEAFF. The CDR3 region has the DNA TGTGCCAGCAGTTACGGGCAGGAAGCTTTCTTT.

V gene TRBV10-3 combines with J gene TRBJ2-1; D is unclear. The CDR3 contains 12 residues. Trimming shortened V by 4 bases and J by 8 bases, and 9 bases separated the two germline ends. Germline values: CDR1 ENHRY, CDR2 SYGVKD. The CDR3 DNA sequence: TGTGCCATCAGTGTTAGTATCGATGAGCAGTTCTTC. Translation: CAISVSIDEQFF.

This clone was counted a few times. The CDR3 region is CASSSTTGQDYEQYF. The DNA for the CDR3 is TGTGCCAGCAGCTCAACGACGGGGCAGGACTACGAGCAGTACTTC. The chain uses TRBV7-9 and TRBJ2-7; perhaps D is TRBD1 or TRBD2 (5 bases each). Trimming took off 4 bases at V and 3 bases at J, with 16 bases between the two ends. The CDR3 is made up of 15 amino acids. Germline values: CDR1 SEHNR, CDR2 FQNEAQ (reference sequence).

The chain carries TRBV7-9 and TRBJ2-1; 10 nucleotides match TRBD1. From germline, CDR1 is SEHNR and CDR2 FQNEAQ (reference sequence). This CDR3 contains 13 residues. Trimming took 6 bases from V and 8 from J; bases not matched to a gene: 4. The CDR3 loop reads CASRTGGLDEQFF. The CDR3 DNA reads TGTGCCAGCAGGACAGGGGGCCTGGATGAGCAGTTCTTC.

The rearrangement joins TRBV9 to TRBJ1-4, with D tentatively TRBD1 (6 bases). V was trimmed by 0 bases and J by 3 bases, leaving 9 bases between them. Germline CDR1 and CDR2: SGDLS and YYNGEE. The CDR3 consists of 15 residues. CDR3 region: CASSVGGHPNEKLFF. As DNA, the CDR3 is TGTGCCAGCAGCGTAGGGGGGCACCCTAATGAAAAACTGTTTTTT.

The chain uses TRBV2 and TRBJ1-1; the D is unclear. This CDR3 is built from 14 residues. Germline CDR1 and CDR2: SNHLY and FYNNEI. V was clipped by 3 bases and J by 0 bases, with 8 bases between them. CDR3 amino acids: CASSDAMLNTEAFF. In DNA, the CDR3 is TGTGCCAGCAGTGATGCGATGTTGAACACTGAAGCTTTCTTT. The complete variable domain, with remaining parts taken from reference TRBV2 and TRBJ1-1, reads EPEVTQTPSHQVTQMGQEVILRCVPISNHLYFYWYRQILGQKVEFLVSFYNNEISEKSEIFDDQFSVERPDGSNFTLKIRSTKLEDSAMYFCASSDAMLNTEAFFGQGTRLTVV.

The chain joins TRBV28 to TRBJ2-3; no clear D. This CDR3 contains 11 residues. V gave up 6 bases and J gave up 10 bases, with 11 bases separating them. Germline loops: CDR1 MDHEN, CDR2 SYDVKM. CDR3 residues: CASSRSPAQYF. CDR3 nucleotide sequence: TGTGCCAGCAGCCGATCCCCCGCGCAGTATTTT. Full variable domain (outside the CDR3, taken from reference TRBV28 and TRBJ2-3): DVKVTQSSRYLVKRTGEKVFLECVQDMDHENMFWYRQDPGLGLRLIYFSYDVKMKEKGDIPEGYSVSREKKERFSLILESASTNQTSMYLCASSRSPAQYFGPGTRLTVL.

This clone was seen a single time. The chain employs TRBV19 and TRBJ2-7; 7 bases align to TRBD1. This CDR3 comprises 14 residues. Germline V lookup: CDR1 LNHDA, CDR2 SQIVND (reference sequence). V gave up 6 bases and J gave up 5 bases; unmatched junction bases: 10. CDR3 nucleotides: TGTGCCAGTAGCACAGGGGAAATAGGGGACGAGCAGTACTTC. Protein sequence: CASSTGEIGDEQYF.

This chain links TRBV15 with TRBJ2-1, with 10 bases aligning to TRBD2. Germline lookup yields CDR1 LNHNV and CDR2 YYDKDF (reference sequence). This CDR3 comprises 16 residues. V shed 1 base, J shed 7 bases, and the junction held 7 bases outside the gene matches. CDR3 loop: CATSRVPTSGPNEQFF. The DNA of the CDR3 is TGTGCCACCAGCAGAGTCCCGACTAGCGGGCCTAATGAGCAGTTCTTC.

The V and J genes are TRBV7-9 and TRBJ2-7, with D perhaps TRBD2 (5 bases). Trimming stripped 7 bases from V and 1 base from J, with 17 bases between. Germline values: CDR1 SEHNR, CDR2 FQNEAQ (reference sequence). The CDR3 is 15 amino acids. CDR3 DNA: TGTGCCAGCAACGGGGTGGGCGGAGGTTCCTACGAGCAGTACTTC. Amino acid sequence: CASNGVGGGSYEQYF.

The chain has TRBV28 and TRBJ1-5; no reliable D call. This CDR3 contains 11 residues. Germline CDR1 reads MDHEN; CDR2 reads SYDVKM. V shed 3 bases and J shed 5 bases, with 2 bases lying between them. CDR3 coding DNA: TGTGCCAGCAGTTTTCATCAGCCCCAGCATTTT. Amino acids: CASSFHQPQHF.

In its sample, this clone was seen a few times. This chain connects TRBV6-6 to TRBJ2-7; a possible D gene is TRBD1 (6 bases). The CDR3 extends over 15 amino acids. CDR1 MNHNY and CDR2 SVGAGI come from the germline V gene (reference sequence). Deletions cut 7 bases from V and 2 bases from J, with 18 bases between. CDR3 sequence reads: CASNLEPGAAYEQYF. The CDR3 nucleotides read TGTGCCAGCAACCTTGAGCCAGGGGCTGCCTACGAGCAGTACTTC.

The rearrangement uses TRBV7-6 and TRBJ2-7, with a possible D match to TRBD1 (6 bases). With 5 bases removed from V and 6 bases from J, the gap between germline ends came to 17 bases. This CDR3 spans 14 amino acids. Germline assignment: CDR1 SGHVS and CDR2 FNYEAQ. The CDR3 region has the DNA TGTGCCAGCAGCCCCGTGGGACCAGGGGTCGAGCAGTACTTC. It encodes CASSPVGPGVEQYF. Drawing the rest from reference TRBV7-6 and TRBJ2-7, the complete variable domain is GAGVSQSPRYKVTKRGQDVALRCDPISGHVSLYWYRQALGQGPEFLTYFNYEAQQDKSGLPNDRFSAERPEGSISTLTIQRTEQRDSAMYRCASSPVGPGVEQYFGPGTRLTVT.

V is TRBV5-1 and J is TRBJ2-5; D call uncertain. The CDR3 has 15 amino acids. Germline V lookup: CDR1 SGHRS, CDR2 YFSETQ. V lost 0 bases to trimming and J lost 1 base, with 10 bases between them. The CDR3 DNA is TGCGCCAGCAGCTTGGGTGGAGCACGCCAAGAGACCCAGTACTTC. Translating gives CASSLGGARQETQYF.

J is TRBJ2-7 and V is TRBV7-6; D gene uncertain. The CDR3 sequence is 13 residues long. Germline CDR1 and CDR2: SGHVS and FNYEAQ. V lost 4 bases, J lost 3 bases, and 10 bases lay in between. The CDR3, as DNA: TGTGCCAGCAGCTCCGACTTGCGCTACGAGCAGTACTTC. Translating it yields CASSSDLRYEQYF.